Described below is a single T cell receptor delta chain sequence and its context. Its target is not known. A far larger clone is one base from this, pointing to a likely read error. The sample carries other DNA sequences with the same CDR3. TRG and TRD sequences were obtained from every sorted gammadelta sample. TCRdb re-called the multiplex PCR reads using CATT. The table has more than 70,000 delta-chain clones, over 0.75% seen once. CDR1 is TSWWSYY and CDR2 is QGS in the germline V gene. The V and J ends lost 9 bases and 3 bases, in that order; junction bases with no gene match: 19. The CDR3 length is 19 residues. This specimen comes from a study of γδ T cells in repeated Plasmodium falciparum infection. Turning to the study itself: Malian children with intense seasonal malaria exposure were compared with matched Australian children. Study outcomes and limitations: Vgamma9/Vdelta2+ T cells showed a stable polyclonal repertoire with shared TCRgamma sequences. Vdelta2-negative gammadelta repertoires, largely Vdelta1+, seemingly showed infection-driven waves of new clonal selection.

Flow sorting of PBMC yielded separate Vgamma9/Vdelta2+ and Vdelta2-negative gammadelta T cell populations for bulk repertoire analysis. The sequence was obtained from a pool of human donors (malaria-infected and uninfected, not separated). The V gene is TRDV1, the J gene TRDJ1; 13 bases fit TRDD3. The source material was gamma-delta T cells from blood. In DNA form, the CDR3 reads TGTGCTCTCGGACGGGATCGTCCACGTACTGGGGGATACGCCGATAAACTCATCTTT. It yields the protein CALGRDRPRTGGYADKLIF.